What follows describes a single T cell receptor (beta chain). Its antigen is currently unknown. The data were produced by immunoSEQ multiplex PCR, yet TCRdb's version contains in-frame clones alone and is incomplete. The table shows 100,000 to 150,000 clones, with 65% to 90% occurring only once. This specimen comes from a study of T cell responses to AZD1222 COVID-19 vaccine. About the research overall: Analysis merged second doses at about 4 or about 12 weeks.

Points from the study as a whole: Among the donors, most were white British and more were female, and clonal diversity was possibly underestimated. The study identified only five or six AZD1222 recipients as seropositive at baseline.

Germline V CDR1 and CDR2: MNHNY, SVGAGI (reference sequence). Trimming removed 6 bases at V and 0 bases at J, with 11 bases between. The CDR3 consists of 15 residues. The source is an adult in good health. The specimen comprised peripheral blood, sampled on day 0 of AZD1222 vaccination. The rearrangement uses TRBV6-6 and TRBJ2-2; D might be TRBD1 (6 bases). The CDR3 spells CASRKTGSNTGELFF. The CDR3 DNA reads as TGTGCCAGCAGAAAAACAGGGTCGAACACCGGGGAGCTGTTTTTT.